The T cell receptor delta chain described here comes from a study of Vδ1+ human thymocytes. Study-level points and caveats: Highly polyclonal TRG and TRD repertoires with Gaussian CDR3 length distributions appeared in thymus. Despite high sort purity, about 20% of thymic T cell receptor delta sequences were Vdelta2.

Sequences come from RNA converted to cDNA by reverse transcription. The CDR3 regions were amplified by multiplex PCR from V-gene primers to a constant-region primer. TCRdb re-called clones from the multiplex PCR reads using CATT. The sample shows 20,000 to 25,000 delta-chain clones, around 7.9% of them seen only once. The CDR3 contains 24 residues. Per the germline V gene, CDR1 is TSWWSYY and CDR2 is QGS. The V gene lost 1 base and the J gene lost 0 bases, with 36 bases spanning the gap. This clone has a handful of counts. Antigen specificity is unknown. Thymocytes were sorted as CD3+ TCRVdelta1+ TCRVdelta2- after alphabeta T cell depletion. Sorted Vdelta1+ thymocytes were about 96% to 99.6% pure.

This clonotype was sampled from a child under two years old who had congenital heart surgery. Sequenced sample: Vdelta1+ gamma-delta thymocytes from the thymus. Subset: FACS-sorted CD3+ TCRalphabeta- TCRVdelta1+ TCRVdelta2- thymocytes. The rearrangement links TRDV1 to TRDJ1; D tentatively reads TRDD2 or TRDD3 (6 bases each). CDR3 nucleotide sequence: TGTGCTCTTGGGGAACAGTCCGTGAGCGTCCTACGCGAGGGATATACCCCGAACACCGATAAACTCATCTTT. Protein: CALGEQSVSVLREGYTPNTDKLIF.